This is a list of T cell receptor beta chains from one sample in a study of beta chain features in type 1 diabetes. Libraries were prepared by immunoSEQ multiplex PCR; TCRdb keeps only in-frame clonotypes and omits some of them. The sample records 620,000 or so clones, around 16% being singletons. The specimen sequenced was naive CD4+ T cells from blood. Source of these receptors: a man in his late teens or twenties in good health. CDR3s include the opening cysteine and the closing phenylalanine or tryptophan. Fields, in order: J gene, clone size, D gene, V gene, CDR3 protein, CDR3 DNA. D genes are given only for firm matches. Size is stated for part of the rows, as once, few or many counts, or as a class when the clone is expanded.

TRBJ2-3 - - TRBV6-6 CASSYGTDTQYF TGTGCCAGCAGTTACGGCACAGATACGCAGTATTTT
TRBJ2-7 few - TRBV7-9 CASSFKGSLYEQYF TGTGCCAGCAGCTTTAAGGGGAGCCTATACGAGCAGTACTTC
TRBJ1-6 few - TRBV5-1 CASSAGPDSPLHF TGCGCCAGCAGCGCGGGTCCGGATTCACCCCTCCACTTT
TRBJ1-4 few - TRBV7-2 CASSSGVELFF TGTGCCAGCAGCTCGGGCGTAGAACTGTTTTTT
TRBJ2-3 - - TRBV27 CASSFRHQLSTDTQYF TGTGCCAGCAGTTTTCGTCACCAACTGAGCACAGATACGCAGTATTTT
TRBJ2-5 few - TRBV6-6 CASSYLGRIETQYF TGTGCCAGCAGTTACCTCGGTAGGATAGAGACCCAGTACTTC
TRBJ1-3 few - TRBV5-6 CASSLAGISGNTIYF TGTGCCAGCAGCTTGGCGGGGATCTCTGGAAACACCATATATTTT
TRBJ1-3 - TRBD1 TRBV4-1 CASSPTGFLYSSGNTIYF TGCGCCAGCAGCCCGACAGGGTTCTTGTACAGCTCTGGAAACACCATATATTTT
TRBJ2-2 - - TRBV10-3 CAISESTRLRGELFF TGTGCCATCAGTGAGTCGACTAGACTCCGCGGGGAGCTGTTTTTT
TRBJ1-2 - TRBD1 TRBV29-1 CSVERQGLGNYGYTF TGCAGCGTTGAGAGACAGGGATTGGGTAACTATGGCTACACCTTC
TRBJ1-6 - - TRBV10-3 CAISEGARLGNSPLHF TGTGCCATCAGTGAGGGGGCCCGCTTGGGGAATTCACCCCTCCACTTT
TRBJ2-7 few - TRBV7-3 CASSLRGISKDQSYEQYF TGTGCCAGCAGTCTGAGGGGTATCTCCAAGGATCAATCCTACGAGCAGTACTTC
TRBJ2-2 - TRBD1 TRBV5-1 CASSLRSTGGKAGELFF TGCGCCAGCAGCTTGCGGTCGACAGGGGGAAAGGCCGGGGAGCTGTTTTTT
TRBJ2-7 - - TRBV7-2 CASSFWTGGEQYF TGTGCCAGCAGCTTCTGGACCGGCGGCGAGCAGTACTTC
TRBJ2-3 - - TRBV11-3 CASSLVTGKTDTQYF TGTGCCAGCAGCTTAGTAACAGGGAAGACAGATACGCAGTATTTT
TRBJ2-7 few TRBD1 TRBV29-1 CSVGQGGHEQYF TGCAGCGTCGGACAGGGGGGACACGAGCAGTACTTC
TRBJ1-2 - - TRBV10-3 CAISESADSGYTF TGTGCCATCAGTGAGTCCGCGGATTCGGGCTACACCTTC
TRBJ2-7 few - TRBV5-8 CASSRMRGGEQYF TGTGCCAGCAGCCGAATGAGAGGGGGGGAGCAGTACTTC
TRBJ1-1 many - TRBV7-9 CASSFTAATEAFF TGTGCCAGCAGCTTCACAGCGGCCACTGAAGCTTTCTTT
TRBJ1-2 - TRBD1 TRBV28 CASSAGGNYGYTF TGTGCCAGCAGCGCAGGGGGAAACTATGGCTACACCTTC
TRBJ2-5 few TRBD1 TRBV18 CASSRTGGQETQYF TGTGCCAGCTCGCGGACAGGGGGACAAGAGACCCAGTACTTC
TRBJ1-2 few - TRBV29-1 CSVADSGYTF TGCAGCGTGGCAGACAGTGGCTACACCTTC
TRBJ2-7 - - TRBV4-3 CASSSRRAGENYEQYF TGCGCCAGCAGCTCCCGTCGGGCAGGGGAGAACTACGAGCAGTACTTC